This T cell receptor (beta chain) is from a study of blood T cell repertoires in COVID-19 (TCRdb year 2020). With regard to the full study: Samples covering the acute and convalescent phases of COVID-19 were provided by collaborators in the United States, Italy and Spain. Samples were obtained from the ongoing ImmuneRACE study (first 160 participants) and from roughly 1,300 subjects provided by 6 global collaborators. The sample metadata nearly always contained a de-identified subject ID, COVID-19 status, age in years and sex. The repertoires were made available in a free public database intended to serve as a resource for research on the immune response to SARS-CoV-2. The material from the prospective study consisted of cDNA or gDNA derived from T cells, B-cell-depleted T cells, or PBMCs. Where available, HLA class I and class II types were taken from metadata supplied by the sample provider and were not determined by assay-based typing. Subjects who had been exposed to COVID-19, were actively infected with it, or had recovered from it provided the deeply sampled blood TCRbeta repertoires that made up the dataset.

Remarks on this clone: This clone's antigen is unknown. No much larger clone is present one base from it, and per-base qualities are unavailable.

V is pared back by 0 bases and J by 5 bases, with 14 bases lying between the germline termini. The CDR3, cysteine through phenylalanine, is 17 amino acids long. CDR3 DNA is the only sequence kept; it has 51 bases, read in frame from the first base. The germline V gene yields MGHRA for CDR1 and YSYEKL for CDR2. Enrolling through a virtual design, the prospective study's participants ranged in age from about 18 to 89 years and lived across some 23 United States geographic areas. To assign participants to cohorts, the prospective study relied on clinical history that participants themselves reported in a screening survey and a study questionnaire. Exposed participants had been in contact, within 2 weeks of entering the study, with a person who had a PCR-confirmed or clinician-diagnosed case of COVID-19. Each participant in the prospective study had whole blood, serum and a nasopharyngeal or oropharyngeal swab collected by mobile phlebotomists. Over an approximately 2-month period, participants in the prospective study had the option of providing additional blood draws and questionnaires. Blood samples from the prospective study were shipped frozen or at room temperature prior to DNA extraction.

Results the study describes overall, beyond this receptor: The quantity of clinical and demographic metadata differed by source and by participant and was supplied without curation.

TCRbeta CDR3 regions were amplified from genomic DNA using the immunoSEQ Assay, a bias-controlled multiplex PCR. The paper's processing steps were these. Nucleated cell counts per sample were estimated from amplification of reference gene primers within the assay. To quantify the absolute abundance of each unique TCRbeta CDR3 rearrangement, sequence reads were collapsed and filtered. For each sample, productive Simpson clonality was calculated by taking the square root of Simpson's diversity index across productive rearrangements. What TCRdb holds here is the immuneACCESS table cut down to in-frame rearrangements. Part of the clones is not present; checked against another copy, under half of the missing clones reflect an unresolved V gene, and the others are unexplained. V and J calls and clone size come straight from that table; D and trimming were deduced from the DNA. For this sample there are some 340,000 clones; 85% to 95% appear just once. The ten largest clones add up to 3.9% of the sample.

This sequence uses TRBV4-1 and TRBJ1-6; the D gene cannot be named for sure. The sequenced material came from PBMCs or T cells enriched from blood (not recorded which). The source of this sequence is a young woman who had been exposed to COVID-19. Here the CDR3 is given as CASSQDWKDSDNSPLHF. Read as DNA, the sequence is TGCGCCAGCAGCCAAGACTGGAAGGACTCGGATAATTCACCCCTCCACTTT.